Each of the 27 T cell receptor beta chains below was sequenced from the same sample in a study of T cells in localized non-small cell lung cancer. Generated by immunoSEQ multiplex PCR, the TCRdb table keeps only in-frame clones and is missing some. Here the sample spans about 24,000 clones, approximately 86% being singletons. The sample consisted of peripheral blood, taken before any cancer treatment. These receptors were obtained from a male donor older than 55 with stage II squamous cell lung carcinoma.

The V and J genes are TRBV7-2 and TRBJ1-1; TRBD1 aligns across 11 bases. The CDR3 is 16 residues long. After removal of 4 bases from V and 1 base from J, the junction contained 5 bases not matched to a gene. The germline CDR1 and CDR2 sequences are SGHTA and FQGNSA. Here the CDR3 reads CASSSRGTGGNTEAFF. CDR3 DNA: TGTGCCAGCAGCTCGAGGGGGACAGGGGGGAACACTGAAGCTTTCTTT.

This rearrangement joins TRBV9 to TRBJ1-1; D gene ambiguous. The CDR3 is 13 amino acids. The germline V gene encodes CDR1 SGDLS and CDR2 YYNGEE. V lost 0 bases and J 4 bases, leaving 7 bases between the germline ends. The CDR3: CASSVGQVTEAFF. CDR3 bases: TGTGCCAGCAGCGTAGGGCAGGTCACTGAAGCTTTCTTT.

This clone came up once. Other DNA sequences in the same sample also yield this CDR3. V usage is TRBV5-4 and J usage is TRBJ2-2; TRBD2 matches 7 bases. Trimming removed 3 bases from V and 4 bases from J; junction bases left unmatched: 9. The length of the CDR3 is 16 residues. Germline V gives CDR1 SGHNT, CDR2 YYREEE (reference sequence). CDR3 coding DNA: TGTGCCAGCAGCTCCGGTCTAGCGGATTTCACCGGGGAGCTGTTTTTT. Translating gives CASSSGLADFTGELFF. The full variable domain, completed using reference TRBV5-4 and TRBJ2-2, is ETGVTQSPTHLIKTRGQQVTLRCSSQSGHNTVSWYQQALGQGPQFIFQYYREEENGRGNFPPRFSGLQFPNYSSELNVNALELDDSALYLCASSSGLADFTGELFFGEGSRLTVL.

The chain employs TRBV5-8 and TRBJ2-6; D ambiguous. V was clipped by 5 bases and J by 0 bases, with 9 bases between them. CDR3 length: 15 residues. Germline V gene lookup returns CDR1 SGHTS and CDR2 YDEGEE. The CDR3 DNA reads as TGTGCCAGCAGATTGACTTTCTCTGGGGCCAACGTCCTGACTTTC. This encodes CASRLTFSGANVLTF.

This chain joins TRBV5-1 and TRBJ1-4, with TRBD1 as a possible D gene (6 bases). The germline V gene has CDR1 SGHRS and CDR2 YFSETQ. Trimming took 0 bases from V and 10 from J, leaving 16 bases between them. The CDR3 covers 15 residues. The CDR3, as DNA: TGCGCCAGCAGCTTGGCCATCCAGGGGAACGGAAAACTGTTTTTT. Translation gives CASSLAIQGNGKLFF.

CDR3 sequence reads: CASSLGPGVGYTF. The CDR3, as DNA: TGTGCCAGCAGCTTAGGGCCAGGGGTTGGCTACACCTTC. The chain combines TRBV7-3 with TRBJ1-2; a weak D match, TRBD1 (6 bases). Trimming shortened V by 2 bases and J by 7 bases, and 11 bases separated the two germline ends. The germline V gene encodes CDR1 SGHTA and CDR2 FQGTGA. The CDR3 runs 13 residues.

The chain carries TRBV5-4 and TRBJ1-3; D unresolved. This CDR3 comprises 16 residues. V lost 0 bases and J lost 0, with 10 bases in between. Germline CDR1 reads SGHNT; CDR2 reads YYREEE (reference sequence). The CDR3 sequence: CASSLAPVYSGNTIYF. CDR3 coding DNA: TGTGCCAGCAGCTTGGCCCCCGTCTACTCTGGAAACACCATATATTTT.

The gene calls are TRBV5-5 and TRBJ2-2; TRBD1 might be the D (5 bases). The germline V gene has CDR1 SGHKS and CDR2 YYEKEE (reference sequence). Trimming shortened V by 2 bases and J by 3 bases, and 11 bases separated the two germline ends. CDR3 length: 15 amino acids. The CDR3 bases are TGTGCCAGCAGCTTAGGGGCAGGCTACACCGGGGAGCTGTTTTTT. Amino acid sequence: CASSLGAGYTGELFF.

The chain recombines TRBV6-5 with TRBJ1-5, with a weak D call TRBD1 (5 bases). The CDR3 is made up of 15 amino acids. The germline V gene encodes CDR1 MNHEY and CDR2 SVGAGI. V gave up 4 bases and J gave up 3 bases, with 13 bases separating them. The CDR3 DNA reads as TGTGCCAGCAGTTTTCAGGGAAGTAACAATCAGCCCCAGCATTTT. Protein product: CASSFQGSNNQPQHF.

This chain joins TRBV19 and TRBJ2-5, with a weak D call TRBD2 (5 bases). The CDR3 consists of 14 residues. The germline V gene has CDR1 LNHDA and CDR2 SQIVND (reference sequence). Trimming removed 3 bases from V and 1 base from J, with 9 bases in between. CDR3 amino acids: CASSIGTSQETQYF. The CDR3, as DNA: TGTGCCAGTAGTATTGGAACTAGCCAAGAGACCCAGTACTTC.

In its sample, this clone was seen once. The J gene is TRBJ2-1, the V gene TRBV6-1; D not certain. Trimming removed 7 bases at V and 7 bases at J, with 11 bases between. CDR1 and CDR2 from the germline V gene are MNHNS and SASEGT. This CDR3 spans 12 amino acids. Here the CDR3 reads CASNRVGNEQFF. DNA for the CDR3: TGTGCCAGCAATCGTGTGGGGAATGAGCAGTTCTTC.

The rearrangement joins TRBV19 to TRBJ1-2, with D hard to call. The CDR3 has 15 residues. In germline, CDR1 is LNHDA, CDR2 SQIVND (reference sequence). Trimming left V 6 bases short and J 1 base short, with 15 bases between. CDR3 sequence reads: CASRLTESFNYGYTF. The CDR3 coding sequence is TGTGCCAGTAGATTGACGGAGAGCTTTAACTATGGCTACACCTTC.

The V call is TRBV2, the J call TRBJ1-1; D call uncertain. From germline, CDR1 is SNHLY and CDR2 FYNNEI. The CDR3 has 14 residues. V shed 6 bases and J shed 4 bases, with 15 bases lying between them. This CDR3 is CASSPWRGSTEAFF. In DNA form, the CDR3 reads TGTGCCAGCAGCCCTTGGAGAGGGAGCACTGAAGCTTTCTTT.

The V call is TRBV4-1, the J call TRBJ2-7; 10 nucleotides align to TRBD1. CDR3 length: 15 residues. CDR1 is MGHRA, CDR2 YSYEKL, per germline. With V trimmed by 2 bases and J by 3 bases, 4 bases remained unmatched. CDR3 coding DNA: TGCGCCAGCAGCCAACCGGGACAGGGGCGCTACGAGCAGTACTTC. It is translated as CASSQPGQGRYEQYF.

V and J are TRBV9 and TRBJ2-1, with 8 bases aligning to TRBD1. V was clipped by 0 bases and J by 5 bases; unmatched bases: 10. The CDR3 spans 17 residues. CDR1 SGDLS and CDR2 YYNGEE come from the germline V gene. This chain's CDR3 is CASSVAFWDRSDNEQFF. DNA of the CDR3: TGTGCCAGCAGCGTAGCCTTTTGGGACAGGTCCGACAATGAGCAGTTCTTC.

The gene calls are TRBV7-8 and TRBJ2-1; 8 bases are shared with TRBD2. V trimming: 7 bases; J trimming: 4 bases; junction bases outside the gene matches: 12. The CDR3 has 16 amino acids. Germline CDR1 reads SGHVS; CDR2 reads FQNEAQ. The DNA of the CDR3 is TGTGCCAGCACCCCCCGGGGGCGGGGGGAGTACAATGAGCAGTTCTTC. Its protein is CASTPRGRGEYNEQFF.

The genes are TRBV6-1 and TRBJ1-6, with D possibly being TRBD1 (6 bases). The CDR3 contains 14 residues. Trimming removed 10 bases from V and 6 bases from J, with 16 bases in between. Germline V CDR1 and CDR2: MNHNS, SASEGT. The CDR3 is CATDRGAGNSPLHF. The DNA for the CDR3 is TGTGCCACGGACCGGGGGGCAGGTAATTCACCCCTCCACTTT.

This chain links TRBV21-1 with TRBJ2-7; the D call of TRBD2 is as the table states it, not checked on the DNA. TRBV21-1 is a pseudogene segment. CDR3 length: 18 amino acids. The DNA of the CDR3 is TGTGCCAGCAGGAAAGCCCCTGGCGGCTCCGGGAGGAGGAACGAGCAGTACTTC. Residues: CASRKAPGGSGRRNEQYF.

CDR3: CASTKGSADTQYF. The CDR3 nucleotides read TGTGCCAGCACCAAAGGTTCAGCAGATACGCAGTATTTT. The rearrangement links TRBV28 to TRBJ2-3; D uncertain. Germline CDR1 and CDR2: MDHEN and SYDVKM. V was trimmed by 7 bases and J by 4 bases, leaving 12 bases between them. The CDR3 runs to 13 residues.

The chain joins TRBV7-9 to TRBJ1-1; 11 bases agree with TRBD1. The CDR3 is 14 residues long. Trimming took 5 bases from V and 6 from J; bases not matched to a gene: 5. Germline V gene data show CDR1 as SEHNR and CDR2 as FQNEAQ (reference sequence). The CDR3 region has the DNA TGTGCCAGCAGCCCTGGACAGGGGGCTTCTGAAGCTTTCTTT. Residues: CASSPGQGASEAFF.

The chain carries TRBV18 and TRBJ2-1; D not certain. CDR1 is KGHSH, CDR2 LQKENI, per germline. This CDR3 spans 14 amino acids. Trimming cost V 3 bases and J 0 bases, with 6 bases left between them. The CDR3 here is CASSPESSYNEQFF. The DNA of the CDR3 is TGTGCCAGCTCACCCGAGAGCTCCTACAATGAGCAGTTCTTC.

The chain couples TRBV14 to TRBJ1-1; unclear D gene. This CDR3 comprises 15 residues. V was cut by 3 bases and J by 4 bases, with 15 bases left in between. The germline V gene encodes CDR1 SGHDN and CDR2 FVKESK. Here the CDR3 reads CASSHYQASGTEAFF. The CDR3 bases are TGTGCCAGCAGCCATTATCAGGCAAGCGGCACTGAAGCTTTCTTT.

This clone has only one observation. The V call is TRBV7-2, the J call TRBJ1-5; no clear D gene. Germline V gives CDR1 SGHTA, CDR2 FQGNSA. Trimming took off 5 bases at V and 6 bases at J, with 14 bases between the two ends. This CDR3 has 14 amino acids. This CDR3 reads CASSPLGASQPQHF. CDR3 in DNA: TGTGCCAGCAGCCCCTTAGGTGCGAGTCAGCCCCAGCATTTT. The full variable domain, in which reference TRBV7-2 and TRBJ1-5 provide the parts outside the CDR3, is GAGVSQSPSNKVTEKGKDVELRCDPISGHTALYWYRQSLGQGLEFLIYFQGNSAPDKSGLPSDRFSAERTGGSVSTLTIQRTQQEDSAVYLCASSPLGASQPQHFGDGTRLSIL.

The V call is TRBV27, the J call TRBJ2-1; D perhaps matches TRBD1 (5 bases). Germline CDR1 and CDR2: MNHEY and SMNVEV (reference sequence). Trimming left V 5 bases short and J 2 bases short, with 13 bases between. The CDR3 is made up of 15 amino acids. The CDR3 DNA sequence: TGTGCCAGCAGTAAAGTAGGGGTCACCTACAATGAGCAGTTCTTC. Its protein is CASSKVGVTYNEQFF.

The rearrangement links TRBV5-1 to TRBJ1-1; no definite D call. Trimming left V 0 bases short and J 3 bases short, with 18 bases between. CDR1 is SGHRS and CDR2 is YFSETQ in the germline V gene. This CDR3 comprises 17 residues. The CDR3 reads CASSLVGGVSPDTEAFF. The DNA of the CDR3 is TGCGCCAGCAGCTTGGTTGGTGGTGTGTCACCTGACACTGAAGCTTTCTTT.

The chain recombines TRBV2 with TRBJ2-1, with D perhaps given as TRBD1 or TRBD2 (6 bases each). Germline CDR1 reads SNHLY; CDR2 reads FYNNEI. The CDR3 totals 15 residues. V lost 7 bases and J lost 5, with 18 bases in between. The CDR3 loop is CASNLIGGGNNEQFF. CDR3 coding DNA: TGTGCCAGCAACCTGATCGGGGGCGGAAACAATGAGCAGTTCTTC.

A single count supports this clone. This chain links TRBV5-5 with TRBJ2-5, with a weak D call TRBD2 (6 bases). This CDR3 region has 15 residues. Per the germline V gene, CDR1 is SGHKS and CDR2 is YYEKEE (reference sequence). Trimming pared 4 bases from V and 2 bases from J, leaving 15 bases between. The DNA of the CDR3 is TGTGCCAGCAGCACCCCCGGGAGAAGTCAAGAGACCCAGTACTTC. It specifies CASSTPGRSQETQYF.